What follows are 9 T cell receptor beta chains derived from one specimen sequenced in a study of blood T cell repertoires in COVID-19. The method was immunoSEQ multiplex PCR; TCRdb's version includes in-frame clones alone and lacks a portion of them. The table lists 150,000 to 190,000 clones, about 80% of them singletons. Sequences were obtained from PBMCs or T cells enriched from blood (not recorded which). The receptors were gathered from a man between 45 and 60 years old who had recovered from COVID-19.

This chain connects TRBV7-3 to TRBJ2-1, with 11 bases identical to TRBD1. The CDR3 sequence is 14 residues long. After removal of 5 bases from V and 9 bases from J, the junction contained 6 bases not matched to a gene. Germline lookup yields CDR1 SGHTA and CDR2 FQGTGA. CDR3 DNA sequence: TGTGCCAGCAGCCCGGGGACAGGGGGAGGTGAGCAGTTCTTC. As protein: CASSPGTGGGEQFF.

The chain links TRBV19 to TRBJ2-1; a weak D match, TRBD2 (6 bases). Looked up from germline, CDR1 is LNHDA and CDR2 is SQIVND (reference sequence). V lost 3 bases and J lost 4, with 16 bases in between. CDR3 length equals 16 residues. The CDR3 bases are TGTGCCAGTAGTATTATTAGCGGAACCATATACAATGAGCAGTTCTTC. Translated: CASSIISGTIYNEQFF.

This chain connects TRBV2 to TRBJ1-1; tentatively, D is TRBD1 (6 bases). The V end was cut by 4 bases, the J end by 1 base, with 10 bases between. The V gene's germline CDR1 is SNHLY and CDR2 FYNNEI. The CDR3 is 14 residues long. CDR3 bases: TGTGCCAGCAGTGGGCGGACAGAGAACACTGAAGCTTTCTTT. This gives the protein CASSGRTENTEAFF.

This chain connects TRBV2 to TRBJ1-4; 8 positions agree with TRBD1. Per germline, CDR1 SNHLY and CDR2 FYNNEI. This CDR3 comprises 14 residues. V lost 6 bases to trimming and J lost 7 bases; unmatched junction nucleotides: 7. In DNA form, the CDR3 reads TGTGCCAGCAGCCGCAGGGGGCGCTTTGAAAAACTGTTTTTT. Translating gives CASSRRGRFEKLFF.

The CDR3 nucleotides read TGTGCCAGCTCACCACGCAGGACAGGTCCTTGGTTGGCCCAGTACTTC. As protein: CASSPRRTGPWLAQYF. This sequence joins TRBV18 and TRBJ2-5, with TRBD1 matching over 7 bases. The CDR3 consists of 16 residues. The junction had 14 bases not matched to a gene; V was cut back by 1 base and J by 9 bases. The germline V gene encodes CDR1 KGHSH and CDR2 LQKENI.

The CDR3 nucleotides are TGTGCCAGCTCCTCCCTAGCGGGGGACACAGATACGCAGTATTTT. This translates into CASSSLAGDTDTQYF. This chain uses TRBV18 with TRBJ2-3, with TRBD2 identical over 10 bases. Germline V CDR1 and CDR2: KGHSH, LQKENI. CDR3 length equals 15 residues. V dropped 6 bases and J dropped 2; count of bases not matched to a gene: 5.

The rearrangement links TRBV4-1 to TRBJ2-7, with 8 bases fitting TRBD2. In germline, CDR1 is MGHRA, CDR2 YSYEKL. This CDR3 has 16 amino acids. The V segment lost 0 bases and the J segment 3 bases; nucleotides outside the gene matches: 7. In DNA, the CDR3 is TGCGCCAGCAGCCAAGATCAGGGACTAGTGAACTACGAGCAGTACTTC. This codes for CASSQDQGLVNYEQYF.

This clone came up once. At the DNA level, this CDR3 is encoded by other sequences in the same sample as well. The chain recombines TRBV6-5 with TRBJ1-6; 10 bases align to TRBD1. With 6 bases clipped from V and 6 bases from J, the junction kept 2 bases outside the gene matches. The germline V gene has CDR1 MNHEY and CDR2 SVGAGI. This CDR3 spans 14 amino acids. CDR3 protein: CASRRDRGNSPLHF. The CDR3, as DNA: TGTGCCAGCAGGAGGGACAGGGGTAATTCACCCCTCCACTTT.

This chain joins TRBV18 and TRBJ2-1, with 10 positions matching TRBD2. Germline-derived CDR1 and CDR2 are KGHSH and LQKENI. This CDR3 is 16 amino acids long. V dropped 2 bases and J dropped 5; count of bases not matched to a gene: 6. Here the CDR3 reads CASSPSPSGGHNEQFF. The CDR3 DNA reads TGTGCCAGCTCACCATCCCCTAGCGGGGGACACAATGAGCAGTTCTTC.